This TCR beta chain was documented in a study of CD8 T cells in ankylosing spondylitis. General study points: Significant enrichment of disease-linked clones was reported in matched ankylosing spondylitis synovial fluid.

The V gene's germline CDR1 is MNHEY and CDR2 SMNVEV (reference sequence). V shed 2 bases and J 1 base; nucleotides not matched to a gene: 10. CDR3 size: 18 residues. This clonotype appeared a few times. The antigen remains undetermined. Quantitative molecular-barcoded 5'-RACE generated the TCR beta libraries. TCRdb ran MiXCR on the 5' RACE reads and lists one entry per CDR3 protein. The table lists almost 250,000 distinct CDR3 sequences, around 32% of them singletons. The rearrangement joins TRBV27 to TRBJ2-3; 9 nucleotides match TRBD1. The sample consisted of blood, either unsorted or a sorted T cell fraction (not recorded which). This receptor was identified in a male donor with ankylosing spondylitis or in good health (not recorded which). The CDR3 spells CASSLLLQGAGGTDTQYF. For the CDR3, the DNA is TGTGCCAGCAGTTTACTACTACAGGGGGCGGGGGGCACAGATACGCAGTATTTT.